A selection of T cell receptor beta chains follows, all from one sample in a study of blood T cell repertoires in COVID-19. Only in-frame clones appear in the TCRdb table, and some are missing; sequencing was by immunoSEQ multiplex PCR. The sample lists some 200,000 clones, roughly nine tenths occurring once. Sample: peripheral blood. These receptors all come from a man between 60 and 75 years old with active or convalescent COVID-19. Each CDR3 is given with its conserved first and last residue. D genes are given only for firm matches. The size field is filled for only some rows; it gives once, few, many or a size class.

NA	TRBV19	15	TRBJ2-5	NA	CASSIGRGAEETQYF
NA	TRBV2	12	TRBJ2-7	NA	CASSLQGYEQYF
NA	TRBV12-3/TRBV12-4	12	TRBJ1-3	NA	CASSPTGNTIYF
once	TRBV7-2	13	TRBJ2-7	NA	CASSLWGLGEQYF
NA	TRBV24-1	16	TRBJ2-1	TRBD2	CATSDSTSGRLHEQFF
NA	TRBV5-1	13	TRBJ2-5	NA	CASTRGSQETQYF
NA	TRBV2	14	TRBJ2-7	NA	CASSEFPGNYEQYF
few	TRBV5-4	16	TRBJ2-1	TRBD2	CASSYGLAGGGNEQFF
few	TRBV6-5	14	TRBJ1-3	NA	CASTIGDTGNTIYF
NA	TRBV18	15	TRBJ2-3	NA	CASSPGGGHTDTQYF
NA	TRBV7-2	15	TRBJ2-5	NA	CASSLVFVPSETQYF
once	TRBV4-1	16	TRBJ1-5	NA	CASSQPPAGNNQPQHF
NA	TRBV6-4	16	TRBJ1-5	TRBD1	CASSRTGGERPQPQHF
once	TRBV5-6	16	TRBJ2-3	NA	CASSDYSIALRDTQYF
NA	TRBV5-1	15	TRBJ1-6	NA	CASSLAVGANSPLHF
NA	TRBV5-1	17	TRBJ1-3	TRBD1	CASSLGQDRFSGNTIYF
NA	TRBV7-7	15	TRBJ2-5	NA	CASSLAPGNQETQYF
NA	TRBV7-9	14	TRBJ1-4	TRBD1	CASSFTDRGQKLFF
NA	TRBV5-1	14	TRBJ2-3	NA	CASSLGQLRDTQYF
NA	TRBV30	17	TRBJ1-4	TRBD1	CACTVDRVLGSGEKLFF
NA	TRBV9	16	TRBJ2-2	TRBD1	CASSVVQGAGTGELFF
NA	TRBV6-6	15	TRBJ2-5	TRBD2	CASSYPGLSQETQYF
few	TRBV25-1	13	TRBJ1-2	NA	CASSASGGMGYTF
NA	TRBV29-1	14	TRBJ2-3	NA	CSVEEGISTDTQYF
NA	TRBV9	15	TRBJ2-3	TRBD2	CASSPRLAGPDTQYF
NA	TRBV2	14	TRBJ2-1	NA	CASMGANSYNEQFF
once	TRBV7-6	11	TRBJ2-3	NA	CASSQADTQYF
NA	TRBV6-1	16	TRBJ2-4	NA	CASSEGEGGPGNIQYF
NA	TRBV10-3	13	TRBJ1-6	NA	CAISTQNNSPLHF
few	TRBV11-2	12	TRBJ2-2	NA	CASSLTLGELFF
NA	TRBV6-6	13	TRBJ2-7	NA	CASGPGLDYEQYF
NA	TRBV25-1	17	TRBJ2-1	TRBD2	CASSEYGTRGGHNEQFF
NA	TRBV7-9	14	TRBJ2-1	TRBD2	CASPPRTSYNEQFF
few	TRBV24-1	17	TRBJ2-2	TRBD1	CATSDFKGQENTGELFF
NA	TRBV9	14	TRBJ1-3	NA	CASGAENSGNTIYF
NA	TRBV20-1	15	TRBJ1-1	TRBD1	CSASPPDRGLFEAFF
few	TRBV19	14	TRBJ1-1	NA	CASSRPSVNTEAFF
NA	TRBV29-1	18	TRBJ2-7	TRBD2	CSVSPHGTSGGEVYEQYF
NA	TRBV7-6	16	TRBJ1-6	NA	CASSLASLAGDSPLHF
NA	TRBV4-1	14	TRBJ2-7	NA	CASSSPAGYYEQYF
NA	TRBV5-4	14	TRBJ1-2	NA	CASSPHKREVGYTF
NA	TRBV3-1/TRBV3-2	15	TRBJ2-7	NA	CASSQLGASSYEQYF
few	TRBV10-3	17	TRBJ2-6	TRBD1	CAIREQGSVFGANVLTF
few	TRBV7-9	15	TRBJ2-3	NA	CASSLGDAGTDTQYF
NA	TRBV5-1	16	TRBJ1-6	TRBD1	CASSTWTGAHNSPLHF
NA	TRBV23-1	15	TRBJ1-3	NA	CASSQYKFSGNTIYF
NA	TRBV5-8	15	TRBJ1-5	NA	CASSTGGDSNQPQHF
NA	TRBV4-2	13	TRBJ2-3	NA	CASSQGLSNTQYF
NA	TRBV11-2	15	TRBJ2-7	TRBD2	CASSLAGTSSYEQYF
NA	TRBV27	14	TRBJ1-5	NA	CASKQATSNQPQHF
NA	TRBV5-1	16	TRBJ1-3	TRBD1	CASSGGQSSSGNTIYF
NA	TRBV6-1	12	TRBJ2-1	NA	CASSDLYNEQFF
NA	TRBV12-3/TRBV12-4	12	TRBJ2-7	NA	CASSGGLYEQYF
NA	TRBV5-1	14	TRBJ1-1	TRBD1	CASSLGGRYTEAFF
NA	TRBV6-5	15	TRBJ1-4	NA	CASQGRPLTNEKLFF